One T cell receptor beta chain is described in this entry. Its specificity is not known. Germline values: CDR1 SEHNR, CDR2 FQNEAQ (reference sequence). Trimming took off 1 base at V and 9 bases at J, with 9 bases between the two ends. This CDR3 is built from 12 residues. The data derive from a study of cytomegalovirus exposure and HLA in healthy donors. Study summary: Researchers found that less than 90% of 398 genotyped donors fell within the Caucasian-associated ancestry cluster. Study-level results: Researchers reported in a later analysis that a missense DCLRE1C variant was tied to TCR beta V- and J-gene trimming.

In the PCR, 60 Vbeta and 13 Jbeta primers were used. Clones were read by immunoSEQ multiplex PCR, and TCRdb kept only the in-frame ones, dropping some. The sample records 110,000 or so clones, roughly 82% being singletons. Though probably carrying unrecorded immune exposures, donors were nominally healthy at sampling. The sample comprised PBMCs. The source of this sequence is a woman in her late teens or twenties in good health and CMV-seronegative. The rearrangement links TRBV7-9 to TRBJ1-1; D unclear. The CDR3 sequence is CASSLETRKAFF. Here the CDR3 DNA reads TGTGCCAGCAGCTTAGAAACAAGAAAAGCTTTCTTT.